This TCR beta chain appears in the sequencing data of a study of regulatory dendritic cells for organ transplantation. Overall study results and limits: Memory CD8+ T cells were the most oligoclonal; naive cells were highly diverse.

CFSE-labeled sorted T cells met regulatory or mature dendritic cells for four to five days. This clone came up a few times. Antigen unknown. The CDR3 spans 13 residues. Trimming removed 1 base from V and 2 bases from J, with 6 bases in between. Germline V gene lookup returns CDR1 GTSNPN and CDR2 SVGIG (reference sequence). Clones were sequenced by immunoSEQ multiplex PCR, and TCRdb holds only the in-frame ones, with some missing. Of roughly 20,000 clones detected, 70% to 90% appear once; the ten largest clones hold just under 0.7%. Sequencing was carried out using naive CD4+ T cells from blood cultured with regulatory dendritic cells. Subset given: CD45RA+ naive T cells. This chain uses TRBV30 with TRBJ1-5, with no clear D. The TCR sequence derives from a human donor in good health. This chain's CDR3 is CAWSADRNQPQHF. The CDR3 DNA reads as TGTGCCTGGAGTGCGGACCGCAATCAGCCCCAGCATTTT.